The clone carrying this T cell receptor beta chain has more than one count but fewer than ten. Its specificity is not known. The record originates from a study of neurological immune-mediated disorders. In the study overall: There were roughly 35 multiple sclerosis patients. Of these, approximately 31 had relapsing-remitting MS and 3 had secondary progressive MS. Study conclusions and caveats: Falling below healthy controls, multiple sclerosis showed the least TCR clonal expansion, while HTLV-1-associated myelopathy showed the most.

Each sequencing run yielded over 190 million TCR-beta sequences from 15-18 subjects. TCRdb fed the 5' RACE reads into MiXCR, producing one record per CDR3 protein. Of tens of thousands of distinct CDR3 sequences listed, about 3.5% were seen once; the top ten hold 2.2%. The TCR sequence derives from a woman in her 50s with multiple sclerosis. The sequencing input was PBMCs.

The CDR3 DNA reads TGCGCCAGCAGCTTGGGTCTAGCGGGAGGACAAGAGACCCAGTACTTC. Protein product: CASSLGLAGGQETQYF. This sequence joins TRBV5-1 and TRBJ2-5; 11 bases align to TRBD2. Looked up from germline, CDR1 is SGHRS and CDR2 is YFSETQ. V was clipped by 0 bases and J by 2 bases; unmatched bases: 3. The CDR3 contains 16 residues.